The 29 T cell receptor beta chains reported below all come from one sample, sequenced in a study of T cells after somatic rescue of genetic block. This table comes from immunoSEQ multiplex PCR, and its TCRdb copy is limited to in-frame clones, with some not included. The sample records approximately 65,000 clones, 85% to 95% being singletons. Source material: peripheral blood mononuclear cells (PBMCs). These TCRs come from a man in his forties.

CDR3 sequence reads: CASKAQDGPYGYTF. The CDR3, as DNA: TGTGCCAGCAAGGCACAGGATGGACCCTATGGCTACACCTTC. The chain employs TRBV2 and TRBJ1-2; TRBD1 might be the D (5 bases). V was shortened by 7 bases and J by 4 bases, with 16 bases between the two germline ends. Germline V CDR1 and CDR2: SNHLY, FYNNEI. The CDR3 has 14 residues.

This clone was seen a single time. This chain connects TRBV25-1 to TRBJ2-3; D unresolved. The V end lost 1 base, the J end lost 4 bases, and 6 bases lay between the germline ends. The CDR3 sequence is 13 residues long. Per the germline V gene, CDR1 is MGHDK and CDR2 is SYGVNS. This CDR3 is CASSEFSADTQYF. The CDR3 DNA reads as TGTGCCAGCAGTGAATTTTCCGCAGATACGCAGTATTTT.

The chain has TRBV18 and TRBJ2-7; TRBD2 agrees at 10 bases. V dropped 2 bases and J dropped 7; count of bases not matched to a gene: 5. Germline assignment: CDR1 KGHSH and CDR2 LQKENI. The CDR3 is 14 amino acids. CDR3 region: CASSPIAGGEEQYF. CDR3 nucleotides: TGTGCCAGCTCACCAATAGCGGGAGGAGAAGAGCAGTACTTC.

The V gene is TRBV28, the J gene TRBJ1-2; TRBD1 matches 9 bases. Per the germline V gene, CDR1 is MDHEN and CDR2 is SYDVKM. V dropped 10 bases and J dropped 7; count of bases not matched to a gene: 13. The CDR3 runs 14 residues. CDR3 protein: CATCPRTGASGYTF. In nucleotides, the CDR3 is TGTGCCACCTGTCCCCGGACAGGGGCATCTGGCTACACCTTC.

This CDR3 reads CASSEGRTGELFF. CDR3 nucleotide sequence: TGTGCCAGCAGTGAAGGCAGGACCGGGGAGCTGTTTTTT. The V call is TRBV2, the J call TRBJ2-2; D gene uncertain. The CDR3 totals 13 residues. V gave up 1 base and J gave up 5 bases, with 5 bases separating them. The germline V gene has CDR1 SNHLY and CDR2 FYNNEI.

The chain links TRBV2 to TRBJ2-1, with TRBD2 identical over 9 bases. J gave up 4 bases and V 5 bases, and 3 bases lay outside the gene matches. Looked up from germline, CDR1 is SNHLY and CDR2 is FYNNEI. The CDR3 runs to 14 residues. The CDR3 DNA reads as TGTGCCAGCAGTAGCGGGGGGCTTTACAATGAGCAGTTCTTC. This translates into CASSSGGLYNEQFF.

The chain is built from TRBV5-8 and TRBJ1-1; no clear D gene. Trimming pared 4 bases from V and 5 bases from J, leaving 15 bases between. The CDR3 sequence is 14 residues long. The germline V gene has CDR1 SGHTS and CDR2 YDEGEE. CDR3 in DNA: TGTGCCAGCAGCCACGACTTAAGGGAGACTGAAGCTTTCTTT. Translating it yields CASSHDLRETEAFF. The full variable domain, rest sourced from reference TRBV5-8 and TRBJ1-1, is EAGVTQSPTHLIKTRGQQATLRCSPISGHTSVYWYQQALGLGLQFLLWYDEGEERNRGNFPPRFSGRQFPNYSSELNVNALELEDSALYLCASSHDLRETEAFFGQGTRLTVV.

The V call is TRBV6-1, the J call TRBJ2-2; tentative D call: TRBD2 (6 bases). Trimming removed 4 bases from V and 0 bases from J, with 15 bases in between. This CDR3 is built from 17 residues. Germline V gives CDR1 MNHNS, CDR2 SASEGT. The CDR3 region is CASSALAGPSNTGELFF. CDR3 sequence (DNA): TGTGCCAGCAGTGCCCTCGCGGGGCCCTCGAACACCGGGGAGCTGTTTTTT.

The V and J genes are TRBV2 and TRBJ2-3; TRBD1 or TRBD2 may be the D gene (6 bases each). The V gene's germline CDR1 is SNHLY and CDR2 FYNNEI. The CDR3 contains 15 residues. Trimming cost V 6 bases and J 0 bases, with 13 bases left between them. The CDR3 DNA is TGTGCCAGCAGCTTAACAGGGACTAGCACAGATACGCAGTATTTT. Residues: CASSLTGTSTDTQYF.

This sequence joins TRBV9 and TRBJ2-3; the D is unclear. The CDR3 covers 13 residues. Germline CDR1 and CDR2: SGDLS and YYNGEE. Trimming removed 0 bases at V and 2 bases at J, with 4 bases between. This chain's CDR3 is CASSVVFTDTQYF. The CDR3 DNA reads TGTGCCAGCAGCGTAGTATTCACAGATACGCAGTATTTT. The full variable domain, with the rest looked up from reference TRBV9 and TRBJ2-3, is DSGVTQTPKHLITATGQRVTLRCSPRSGDLSVYWYQQSLDQGLQFLIQYYNGEERAKGNILERFSAQQFPDLHSELNLSSLELGDSALYFCASSVVFTDTQYFGPGTRLTVL.

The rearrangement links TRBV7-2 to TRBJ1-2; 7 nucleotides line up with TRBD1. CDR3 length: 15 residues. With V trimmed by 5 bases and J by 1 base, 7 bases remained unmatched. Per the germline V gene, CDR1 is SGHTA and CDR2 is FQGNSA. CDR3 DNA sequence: TGTGCCAGCAGCCCGAGACAGGGACTTAACTATGGCTACACCTTC. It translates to CASSPRQGLNYGYTF.

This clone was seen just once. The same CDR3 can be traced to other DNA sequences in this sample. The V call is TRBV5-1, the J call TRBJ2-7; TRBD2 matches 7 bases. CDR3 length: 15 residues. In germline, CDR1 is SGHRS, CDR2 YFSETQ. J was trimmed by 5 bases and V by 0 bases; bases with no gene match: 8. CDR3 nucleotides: TGCGCCAGCAGCTTGGCCGGTACGGGAGGCCACGAGCAGTACTTC. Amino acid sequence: CASSLAGTGGHEQYF.

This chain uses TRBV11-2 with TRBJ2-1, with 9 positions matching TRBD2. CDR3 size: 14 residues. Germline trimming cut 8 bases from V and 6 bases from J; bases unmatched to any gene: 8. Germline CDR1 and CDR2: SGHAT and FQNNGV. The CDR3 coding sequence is TGTGCCAGCGGGGGGACTAGCACCCCCAATGAGCAGTTCTTC. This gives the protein CASGGTSTPNEQFF.

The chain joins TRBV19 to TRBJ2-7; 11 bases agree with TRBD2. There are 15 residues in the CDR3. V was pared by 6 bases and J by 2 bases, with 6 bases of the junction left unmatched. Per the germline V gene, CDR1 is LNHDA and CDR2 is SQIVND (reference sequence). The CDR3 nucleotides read TGTGCCAGTAGCCCTAGCGGGGGGACCACCTACGAGCAGTACTTC. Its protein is CASSPSGGTTYEQYF.

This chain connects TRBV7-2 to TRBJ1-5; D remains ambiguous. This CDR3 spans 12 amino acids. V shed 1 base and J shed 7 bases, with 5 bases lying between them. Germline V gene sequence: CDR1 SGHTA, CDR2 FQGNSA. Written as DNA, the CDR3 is TGTGCCAGCAGCTTAGGGGCCCAGCCCCAGCATTTT. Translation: CASSLGAQPQHF. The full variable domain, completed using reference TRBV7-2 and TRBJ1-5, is GAGVSQSPSNKVTEKGKDVELRCDPISGHTALYWYRQSLGQGLEFLIYFQGNSAPDKSGLPSDRFSAERTGGSVSTLTIQRTQQEDSAVYLCASSLGAQPQHFGDGTRLSIL.

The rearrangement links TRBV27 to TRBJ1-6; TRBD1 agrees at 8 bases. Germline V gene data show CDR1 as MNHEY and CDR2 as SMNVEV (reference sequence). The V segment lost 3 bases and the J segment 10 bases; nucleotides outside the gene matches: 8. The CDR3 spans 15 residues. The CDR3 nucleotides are TGTGCCAGCAGTTTGACGACAGGGGTGGCCTCACCCCTCCACTTT. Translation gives CASSLTTGVASPLHF.

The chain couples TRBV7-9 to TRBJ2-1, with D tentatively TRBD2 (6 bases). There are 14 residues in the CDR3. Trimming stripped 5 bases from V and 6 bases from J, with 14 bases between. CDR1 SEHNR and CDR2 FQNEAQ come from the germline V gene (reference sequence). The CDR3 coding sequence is TGTGCCAGCAGCACTGTCACCGGGAGCAATGAGCAGTTCTTC. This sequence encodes CASSTVTGSNEQFF.

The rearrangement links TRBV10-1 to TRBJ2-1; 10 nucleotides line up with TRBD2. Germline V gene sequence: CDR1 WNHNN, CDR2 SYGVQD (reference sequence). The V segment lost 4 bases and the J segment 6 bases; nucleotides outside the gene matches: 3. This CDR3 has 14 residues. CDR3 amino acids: CASSGASGGNEQFF. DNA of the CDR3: TGCGCCAGCAGTGGGGCTAGCGGGGGCAATGAGCAGTTCTTC.

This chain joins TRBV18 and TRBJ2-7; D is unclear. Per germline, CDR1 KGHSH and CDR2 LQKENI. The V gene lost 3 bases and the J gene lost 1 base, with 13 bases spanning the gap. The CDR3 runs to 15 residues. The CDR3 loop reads CASSPQMGSSYEQYF. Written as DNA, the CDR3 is TGTGCCAGCTCACCTCAGATGGGGTCTTCCTACGAGCAGTACTTC.

The CDR3 spells CASSFEREQYF. CDR3 nucleotide sequence: TGTGCCAGCAGCTTTGAGAGGGAGCAGTACTTC. The V call is TRBV11-2, the J call TRBJ2-7; D is ambiguous. Germline-derived CDR1 and CDR2 are SGHAT and FQNNGV. The CDR3 spans 11 residues. Trimming removed 3 bases at V and 7 bases at J, with 7 bases between.

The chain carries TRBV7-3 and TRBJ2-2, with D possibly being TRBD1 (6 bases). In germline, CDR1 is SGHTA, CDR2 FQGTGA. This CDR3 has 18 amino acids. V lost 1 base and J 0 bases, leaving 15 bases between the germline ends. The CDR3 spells CASSLMVGRGTNTGELFF. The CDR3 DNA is TGTGCCAGCAGCTTAATGGTTGGCAGGGGTACGAACACCGGGGAGCTGTTTTTT. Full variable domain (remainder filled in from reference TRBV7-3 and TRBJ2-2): GAGVSQTPSNKVTEKGKYVELRCDPISGHTALYWYRQSLGQGPEFLIYFQGTGAADDSGLPNDRFFAVRPEGSVSTLKIQRTERGDSAVYLCASSLMVGRGTNTGELFFGEGSRLTVL.

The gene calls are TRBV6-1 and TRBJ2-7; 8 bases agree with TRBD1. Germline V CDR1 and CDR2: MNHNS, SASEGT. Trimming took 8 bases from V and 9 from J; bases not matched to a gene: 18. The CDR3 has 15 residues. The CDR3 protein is CASGIWGTGDPWQYF. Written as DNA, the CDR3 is TGTGCCAGCGGGATTTGGGGGACAGGAGATCCTTGGCAGTACTTC.

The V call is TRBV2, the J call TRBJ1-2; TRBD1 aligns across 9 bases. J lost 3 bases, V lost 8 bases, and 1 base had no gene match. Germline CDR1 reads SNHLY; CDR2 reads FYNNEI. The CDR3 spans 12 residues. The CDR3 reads CASGDRDYGYTF. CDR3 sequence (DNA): TGTGCCAGCGGGGACAGGGACTATGGCTACACCTTC. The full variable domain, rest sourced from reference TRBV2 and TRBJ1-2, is EPEVTQTPSHQVTQMGQEVILRCVPISNHLYFYWYRQILGQKVEFLVSFYNNEISEKSEIFDDQFSVERPDGSNFTLKIRSTKLEDSAMYFCASGDRDYGYTFGSGTRLTVV.

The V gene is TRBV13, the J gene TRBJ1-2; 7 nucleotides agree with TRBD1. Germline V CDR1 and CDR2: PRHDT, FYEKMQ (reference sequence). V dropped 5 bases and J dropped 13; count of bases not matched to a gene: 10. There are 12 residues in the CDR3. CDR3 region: CASSQGTAPGTF. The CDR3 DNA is TGTGCCAGCAGCCAAGGGACAGCCCCTGGCACCTTC. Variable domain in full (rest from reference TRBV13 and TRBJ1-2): AAGVIQSPRHLIKEKRETATLKCYPIPRHDTVYWYQQGPGQDPQFLISFYEKMQSDKGSIPDRFSAQQFSDYHSELNMSSLELGDSALYFCASSQGTAPGTFGSGTRLTVV.

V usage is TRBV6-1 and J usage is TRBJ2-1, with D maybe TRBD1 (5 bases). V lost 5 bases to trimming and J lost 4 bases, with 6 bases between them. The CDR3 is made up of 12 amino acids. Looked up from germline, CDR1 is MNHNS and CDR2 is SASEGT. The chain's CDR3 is CASSPGYNEQFF. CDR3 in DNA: TGTGCCAGCAGTCCAGGGTACAATGAGCAGTTCTTC.

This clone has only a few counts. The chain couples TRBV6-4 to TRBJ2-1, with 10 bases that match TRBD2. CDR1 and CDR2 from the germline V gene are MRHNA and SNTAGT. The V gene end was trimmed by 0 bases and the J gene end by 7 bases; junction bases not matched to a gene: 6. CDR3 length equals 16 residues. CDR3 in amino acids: CASSDSPGTSANEQFF. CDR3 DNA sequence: TGTGCCAGCAGTGACTCGCCAGGGACTAGCGCTAATGAGCAGTTCTTC.

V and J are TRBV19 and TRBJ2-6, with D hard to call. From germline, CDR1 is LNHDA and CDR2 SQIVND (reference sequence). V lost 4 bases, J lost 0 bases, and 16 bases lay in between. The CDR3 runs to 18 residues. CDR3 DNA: TGTGCCAGTAGTAAGGCCGCGTCCGGAAACTCTGGGGCCAACGTCCTGACTTTC. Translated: CASSKAASGNSGANVLTF.

In DNA, the CDR3 is TGTGCCAGCAGTCCGCTAGCTGGGTGGGGGGACAATGAGCAGTTCTTC. Residues: CASSPLAGWGDNEQFF. The J gene is TRBJ2-1, the V gene TRBV27; TRBD2 is a possible D gene (6 bases). The germline V gene has CDR1 MNHEY and CDR2 SMNVEV (reference sequence). This CDR3 region has 16 residues. The V end was cut by 5 bases, the J end by 5 bases, with 19 bases between.

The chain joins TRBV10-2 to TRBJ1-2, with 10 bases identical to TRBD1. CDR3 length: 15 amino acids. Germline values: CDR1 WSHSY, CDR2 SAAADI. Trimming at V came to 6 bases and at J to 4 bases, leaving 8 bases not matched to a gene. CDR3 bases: TGCGCCAGCAGCCCCCGGGACAGGGGCCCCTATGGCTACACCTTC. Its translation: CASSPRDRGPYGYTF.